These 10 T cell receptor beta chains were sequenced from one sample in a study of CD8 T cells in ankylosing spondylitis. Study observations and caveats: Ankylosing spondylitis blood appeared to carry a characteristic TCR beta motif of roughly eight highly homologous variants.

No antigens are known for them. MiXCR, run by TCRdb on the 5' RACE reads, gives a single entry per CDR3 protein. This sample has fewer than 500,000 distinct CDR3 sequences, with approximately 20% found just once. The sample taken for sequencing was blood, either unsorted or a sorted T cell fraction (not recorded which). These TCRs come from a male donor with ankylosing spondylitis.

This clonotype came up a few times. This chain joins TRBV6-1 and TRBJ2-7; no clear D. V was shortened by 6 bases and J by 4 bases, with 16 bases between the two germline ends. Germline CDR1 MNHNS, CDR2 SASEGT. There are 14 residues in the CDR3. As DNA, the CDR3 is TGTGCCAGCAGCCCAGGACGGAGAAGGTACGAGCAGTACTTC. Protein product: CASSPGRRRYEQYF.

This clonotype was found a few times. The chain joins TRBV12-3 or TRBV12-4 to TRBJ1-1; no firm D call. The V end was cut by 1 base, the J end by 6 bases, with 12 bases between. CDR3 length: 14 residues. The CDR3: CASSLVGVFSEAFF. The CDR3 nucleotides read TGTGCCAGCAGTTTAGTTGGGGTTTTCTCTGAAGCTTTCTTT.

This clonotype was detected only a few times. This chain uses TRBV7-8 with TRBJ2-5; D is possibly TRBD1 or TRBD2 (5 bases each). This CDR3 is built from 13 residues. Germline values: CDR1 SGHVS, CDR2 FQNEAQ. V dropped 4 bases and J dropped 4 bases, with 10 bases sitting between them. CDR3 region: CASSSGQVETQYF. The CDR3 DNA reads as TGTGCCAGCAGCTCGGGGCAGGTAGAGACCCAGTACTTC. Full variable domain (remainder filled in from reference TRBV7-8 and TRBJ2-5): GAGVSQSPRYKVAKRGQDVALRCDPISGHVSLFWYQQALGQGPEFLTYFQNEAQLDKSGLPSDRFFAERPEGSVSTLKIQRTQQEDSAVYLCASSSGQVETQYFGPGTRLLVL.

This clonotype has ten or more counts. The V gene is TRBV12-3 or TRBV12-4, the J gene TRBJ2-7, with 9 bases that match TRBD2. This CDR3 is 13 amino acids long. The V and J ends lost 2 bases and 6 bases, in that order; junction bases with no gene match: 2. CDR3 loop: CASSLLTSGEQYF. The CDR3 DNA sequence: TGTGCCAGCAGTTTATTGACTAGCGGCGAGCAGTACTTC.

This clonotype was seen only a few times. This chain uses TRBV5-1 with TRBJ2-1, with 8 bases identical to TRBD2. CDR3 length equals 14 residues. Germline assignment: CDR1 SGHRS and CDR2 YFSETQ. Trimming took 2 bases from V and 15 from J; bases not matched to a gene: 13. The CDR3 DNA follows: TGCGCCAGCAGCTTTTCGGGAGGGGTACCTGGTCTGTTCTTC. Residues: CASSFSGGVPGLFF.

The V and J genes are TRBV14 and TRBJ2-5; D remains ambiguous. V gave up 1 base and J gave up 3 bases, with 9 bases separating them. CDR1 is SGHDN and CDR2 is FVKESK in the germline V gene. The CDR3 is 14 residues long. The CDR3, as DNA: TGTGCCAGCAGCCAAGGCAGGTCCAAAGAGACCCAGTACTTC. Amino acid sequence: CASSQGRSKETQYF.

This chain links TRBV20-1 with TRBJ2-3, with TRBD2 matching over 7 bases. V shed 1 base, J shed 5 bases, and the junction held 6 bases outside the gene matches. The CDR3 covers 14 residues. CDR1 DFQATT and CDR2 SNEGSKA come from the germline V gene (reference sequence). The CDR3: CSARVSGMKDTQYF. As DNA, the CDR3 is TGCAGTGCTAGAGTCAGCGGGATGAAAGATACGCAGTATTTT.

This clonotype has ten or more counts. The rearrangement links TRBV7-2 to TRBJ2-7; possible D gene TRBD2, 5 bases. Trimming shortened V by 5 bases and J by 6 bases, and 17 bases separated the two germline ends. The CDR3 runs 14 residues. Germline CDR1 SGHTA, CDR2 FQGNSA. The CDR3 bases are TGTGCCAGCAGCCTGAGGGATCGGGCGGGCGAGCAGTACTTC. Amino acid sequence: CASSLRDRAGEQYF.

The CDR3 sequence is CASSLGRVNEQFF. CDR3 DNA: TGCGCCAGCAGCTTGGGACGGGTCAATGAGCAGTTCTTC. This chain uses TRBV5-1 with TRBJ2-1; D uncertain. This CDR3 is 13 amino acids long. Germline-derived CDR1 and CDR2 are SGHRS and YFSETQ. Trimming shortened V by 0 bases and J by 6 bases, and 7 bases separated the two germline ends.

There are a few counts of this clonotype. The CDR3 carries no conserved terminal phenylalanine or tryptophan, so it likely arises from a read error. The DNA is omitted, as the CDR3 cannot be located on it reliably, and the CDR3 follows TCRdb's listing. The chain couples TRBV21-1 to TRBJ2-7; TRBD1 reflects the table's D call only, with no check against the DNA. TRBV21-1 is designated a pseudogene. Including both end residues, the CDR3 is 9 amino acids long. CDR3 residues: CASSKKQGS.